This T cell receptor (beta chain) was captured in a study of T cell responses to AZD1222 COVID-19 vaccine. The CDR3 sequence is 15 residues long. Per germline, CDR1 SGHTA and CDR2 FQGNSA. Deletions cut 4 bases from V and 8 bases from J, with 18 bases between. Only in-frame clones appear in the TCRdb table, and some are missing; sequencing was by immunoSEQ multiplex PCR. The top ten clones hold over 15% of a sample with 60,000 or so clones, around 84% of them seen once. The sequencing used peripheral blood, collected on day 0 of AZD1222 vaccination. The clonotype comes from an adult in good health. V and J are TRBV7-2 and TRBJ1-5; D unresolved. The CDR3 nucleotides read TGTGCCAGCAGCTCCCAGCCGGGTCATCGGGAGCCCCAGCATTTT. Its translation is CASSSQPGHREPQHF. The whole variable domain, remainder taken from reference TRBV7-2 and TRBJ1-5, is GAGVSQSPSNKVTEKGKDVELRCDPISGHTALYWYRQSLGQGLEFLIYFQGNSAPDKSGLPSDRFSAERTGGSVSTLTIQRTQQEDSAVYLCASSSQPGHREPQHFGDGTRLSIL.